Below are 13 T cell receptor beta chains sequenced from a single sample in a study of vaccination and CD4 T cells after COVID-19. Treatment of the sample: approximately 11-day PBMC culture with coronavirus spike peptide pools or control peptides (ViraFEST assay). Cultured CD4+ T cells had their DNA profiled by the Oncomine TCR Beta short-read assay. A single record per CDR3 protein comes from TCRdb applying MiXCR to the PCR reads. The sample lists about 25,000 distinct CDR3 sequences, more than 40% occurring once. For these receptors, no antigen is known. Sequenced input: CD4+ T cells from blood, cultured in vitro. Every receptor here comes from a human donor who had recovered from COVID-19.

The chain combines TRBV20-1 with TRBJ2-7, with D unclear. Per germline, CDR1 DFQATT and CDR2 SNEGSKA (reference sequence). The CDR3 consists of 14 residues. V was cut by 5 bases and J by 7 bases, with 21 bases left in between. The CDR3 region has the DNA TGCAGTGCTCGGCGGACGGCGATGGTGTTTGAGCAGTACTTC. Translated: CSARRTAMVFEQYF.

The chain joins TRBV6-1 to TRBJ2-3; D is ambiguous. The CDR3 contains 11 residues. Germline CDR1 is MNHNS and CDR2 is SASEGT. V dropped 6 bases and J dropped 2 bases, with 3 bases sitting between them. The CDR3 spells CASRITDTQYF. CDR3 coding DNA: TGTGCCAGCAGGATCACAGATACGCAGTATTTT.

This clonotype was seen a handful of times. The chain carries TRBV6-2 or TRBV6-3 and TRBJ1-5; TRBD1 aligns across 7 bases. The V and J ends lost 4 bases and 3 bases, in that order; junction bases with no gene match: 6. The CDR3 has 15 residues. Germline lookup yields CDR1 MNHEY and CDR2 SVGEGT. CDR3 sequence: CASSSTGATNQPQHF. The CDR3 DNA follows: TGTGCCAGCAGTTCTACAGGGGCGACCAATCAGCCCCAGCATTTT.

CDR3 DNA sequence: TGCGCCAGCAGCCAAGTCCCCCACACAGATACGCAGTATTTT. Protein sequence: CASSQVPHTDTQYF. The chain joins TRBV4-1 to TRBJ2-3, with D uncertain. V was cut by 1 base and J by 2 bases, with 7 bases left in between. CDR3 length equals 14 residues. Germline V lookup: CDR1 MGHRA, CDR2 YSYEKL.

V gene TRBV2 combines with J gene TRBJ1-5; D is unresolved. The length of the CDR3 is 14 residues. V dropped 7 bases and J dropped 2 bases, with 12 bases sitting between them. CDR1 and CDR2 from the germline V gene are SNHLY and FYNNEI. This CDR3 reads CASNANSRNQPQHF. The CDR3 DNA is TGTGCCAGCAATGCAAACAGTCGCAATCAGCCCCAGCATTTT.

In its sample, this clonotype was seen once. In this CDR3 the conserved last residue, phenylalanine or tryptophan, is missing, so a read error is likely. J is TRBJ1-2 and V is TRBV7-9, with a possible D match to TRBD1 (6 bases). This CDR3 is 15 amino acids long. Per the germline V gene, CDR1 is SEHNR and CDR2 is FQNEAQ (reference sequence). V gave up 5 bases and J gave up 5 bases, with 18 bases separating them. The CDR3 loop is CASSKPGRQGYGYTL. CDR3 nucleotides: TGTGCCAGCAGCAAGCCCGGGAGGCAGGGGTATGGCTACACCCTC.

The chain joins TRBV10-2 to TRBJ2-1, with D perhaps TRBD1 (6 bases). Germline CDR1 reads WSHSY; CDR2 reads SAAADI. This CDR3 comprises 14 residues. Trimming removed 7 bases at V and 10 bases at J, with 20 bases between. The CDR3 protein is CASNSVSGVREQFF. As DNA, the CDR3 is TGCGCCAGCAACTCCGTGTCAGGGGTTAGGGAGCAGTTCTTC.

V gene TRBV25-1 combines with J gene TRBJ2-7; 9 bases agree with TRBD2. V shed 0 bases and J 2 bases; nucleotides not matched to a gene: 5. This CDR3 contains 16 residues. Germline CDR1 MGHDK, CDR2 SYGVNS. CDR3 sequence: CASSEYWASGAYEQYF. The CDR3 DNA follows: TGTGCCAGCAGTGAATATTGGGCTAGCGGGGCCTACGAGCAGTACTTC.

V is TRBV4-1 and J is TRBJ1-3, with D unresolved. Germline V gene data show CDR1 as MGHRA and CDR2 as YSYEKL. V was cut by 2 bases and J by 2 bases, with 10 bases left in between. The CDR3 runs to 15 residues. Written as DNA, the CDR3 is TGCGCCAGCAGCCAACCAAGACTCACTGGAAACACCATATATTTT. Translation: CASSQPRLTGNTIYF.

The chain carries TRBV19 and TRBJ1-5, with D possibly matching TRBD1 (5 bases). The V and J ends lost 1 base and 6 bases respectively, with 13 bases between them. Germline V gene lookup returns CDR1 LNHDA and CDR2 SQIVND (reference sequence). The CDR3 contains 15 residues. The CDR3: CASSIVQGMAQPQHF. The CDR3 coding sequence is TGTGCCAGTAGTATAGTCCAGGGAATGGCTCAGCCCCAGCATTTT.

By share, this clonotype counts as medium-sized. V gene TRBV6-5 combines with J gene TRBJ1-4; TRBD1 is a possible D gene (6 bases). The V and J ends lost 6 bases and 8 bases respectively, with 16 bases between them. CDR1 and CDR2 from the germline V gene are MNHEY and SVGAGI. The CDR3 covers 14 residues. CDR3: CASRLLPTGEKLFF. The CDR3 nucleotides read TGTGCCAGCAGATTACTCCCCACAGGGGAAAAACTGTTTTTT.

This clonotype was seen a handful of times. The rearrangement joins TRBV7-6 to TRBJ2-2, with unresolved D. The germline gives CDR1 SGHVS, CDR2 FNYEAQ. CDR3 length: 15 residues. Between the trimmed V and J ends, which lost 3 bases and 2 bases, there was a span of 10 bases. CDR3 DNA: TGTGCCAGCAGCTTGATCGGTTTTAACACCGGGGAGCTGTTTTTT. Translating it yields CASSLIGFNTGELFF.

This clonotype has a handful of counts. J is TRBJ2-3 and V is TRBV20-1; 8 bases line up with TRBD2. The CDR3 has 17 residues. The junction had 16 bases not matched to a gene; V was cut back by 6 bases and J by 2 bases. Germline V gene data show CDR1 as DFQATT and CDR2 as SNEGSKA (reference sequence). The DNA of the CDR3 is TGCAGTGCCACGGGAGGCGGGGCGGGAGGCCCCACAGATACGCAGTATTTT. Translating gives CSATGGGAGGPTDTQYF.